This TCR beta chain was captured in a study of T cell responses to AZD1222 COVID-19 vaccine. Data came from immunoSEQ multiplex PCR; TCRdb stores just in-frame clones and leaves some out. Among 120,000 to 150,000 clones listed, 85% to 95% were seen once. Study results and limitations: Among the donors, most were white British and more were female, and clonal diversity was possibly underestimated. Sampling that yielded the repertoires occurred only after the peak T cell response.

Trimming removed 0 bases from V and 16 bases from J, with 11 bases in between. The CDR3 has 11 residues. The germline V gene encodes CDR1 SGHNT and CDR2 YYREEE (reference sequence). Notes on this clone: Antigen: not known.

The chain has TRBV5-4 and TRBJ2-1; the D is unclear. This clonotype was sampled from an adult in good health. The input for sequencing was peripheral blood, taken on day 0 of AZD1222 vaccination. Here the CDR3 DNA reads TGTGCCAGCAGCTTGGCGGAGCACCAATTCTTC. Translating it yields CASSLAEHQFF.